This T cell receptor beta chain came from a study of blood T cell repertoires in COVID-19. Whole-study context: Whether acute or convalescent, the COVID-19 samples came from the United States, Italy and Spain. Sample material is recorded as cDNA or gDNA derived from T cells, B-cell-depleted T cells, or PBMCs.

Original data processing: The authors estimated nucleated cell counts from reference gene primer amplification. TCRdb's table, derived via immunoSEQ multiplex PCR, lists solely in-frame clones and lacks some. V, J and clone size derive from that table, while D and trimming were established from the DNA sequence. The sample lists approximately 160,000 clones, 70% to 90% occurring once. Germline V lookup: CDR1 ENHRY, CDR2 SYGVKD. The J segment lost 6 bases and the V segment lost 6 bases, leaving 7 bases of the junction unmatched. This CDR3 contains 15 residues. V gene TRBV10-3 combines with J gene TRBJ2-2; 10 bases match TRBD2. Input material: peripheral blood. This TCR was recovered from a woman in her 70s with acute or convalescent COVID-19. This chain's CDR3 is CAISPRLAGAGELFF. CDR3 DNA: TGTGCCATCAGCCCGCGGCTAGCGGGAGCCGGGGAGCTGTTTTTT.